This T cell receptor (beta chain) was identified in a study of early T cells in non-severe SARS-CoV-2 infection. At the level of the study: Whole-blood bulk RNA, unsorted, was sequenced, and chains were unpaired.

A word on this clonotype: Its target is not known.

General study results and limits: The VDJdb matching leaned toward anti-spike CD8 responses and overlooked private and CD4 specificities.

Unique molecular identifier tags were affixed to discrete cDNA molecules. A single record per CDR3 protein comes from TCRdb applying MiXCR to the 5' RACE reads. This table has around 57,000 distinct CDR3 sequences, 11% appearing once. This clonotype was sampled from an adult who was a healthcare worker with PCR-confirmed SARS-CoV-2 infection or an uninfected control (not recorded which). Sequenced sample: whole blood.

The CDR3 loop reads CSASEDNQETQYF. The CDR3, as DNA: TGCAGTGCTAGTGAGGACAACCAAGAGACCCAGTACTTC. The chain couples TRBV20-1 to TRBJ2-5, with a tentative D call TRBD1 (5 bases). This CDR3 has 13 residues. CDR1 is DFQATT, CDR2 SNEGSKA, per germline (reference sequence). Trimming pared 3 bases from V and 0 bases from J, leaving 8 bases between.